This T cell receptor (beta chain) comes out of a study of technical replicates of blood from a handful of donors. The CDR3 extends over 13 amino acids. V was trimmed by 6 bases and J by 2 bases, leaving 8 bases between them. Germline assignment: CDR1 SGHTA and CDR2 FQGTGA. The table came from immunoSEQ multiplex PCR; TCRdb's copy has only in-frame clones and leaves some out. This table holds approximately 52,000 clones, roughly 86% found once. The sequencing input was PBMCs. The rearrangement uses TRBV7-3 and TRBJ1-3; D gene unclear. This TCR was sampled from a human donor in good health. Some clones in this sample may be carry-over from other donors' samples. The CDR3 loop reads CASSSWPGNTIYF. The CDR3 region has the DNA TGTGCCAGCAGTTCCTGGCCTGGAAACACCATATATTTT.